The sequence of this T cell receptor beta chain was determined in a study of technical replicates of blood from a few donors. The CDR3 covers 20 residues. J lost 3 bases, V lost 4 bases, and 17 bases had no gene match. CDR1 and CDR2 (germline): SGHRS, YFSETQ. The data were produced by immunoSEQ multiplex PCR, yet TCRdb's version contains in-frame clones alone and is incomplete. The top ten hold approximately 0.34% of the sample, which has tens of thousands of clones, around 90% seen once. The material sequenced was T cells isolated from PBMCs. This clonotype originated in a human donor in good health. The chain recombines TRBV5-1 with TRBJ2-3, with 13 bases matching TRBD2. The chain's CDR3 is CASSLRTSGSPRGQTDTQYF. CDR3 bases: TGCGCCAGCAGCCTACGGACTAGCGGGAGCCCTCGGGGTCAAACAGATACGCAGTATTTT.